This T cell receptor (beta chain) was recorded in a study of T cells after posttransplantation cyclophosphamide. Study outcomes and limitations: Donor-recipient repertoire similarity was low at 1-2 months, rising over year one. After PTCy, TRB diversity resembled that of CNI/methotrexate controls.

Sequencing used immunoSEQ multiplex PCR; TCRdb keeps in-frame clones, though not all of them. The sample holds 40,000 to 60,000 clones, and no clone turns up only once. As concerns this clone: Its cognate antigen is unknown.

From germline, CDR1 is GTSNPN and CDR2 SVGIG (reference sequence). The CDR3 contains 14 residues. Trimming took 2 bases from V and 5 from J; bases not matched to a gene: 8. The clonotype originates from a middle-aged man in good health, CMV-negative, and a related stem cell transplant donor. The chain carries TRBV30 and TRBJ1-2; 7 bases line up with TRBD1. Sequenced: PBMCs. The CDR3 spells CAWSSKAGGYGYTF. CDR3 nucleotide sequence: TGTGCCTGGAGTTCAAAGGCAGGGGGTTATGGCTACACCTTC.